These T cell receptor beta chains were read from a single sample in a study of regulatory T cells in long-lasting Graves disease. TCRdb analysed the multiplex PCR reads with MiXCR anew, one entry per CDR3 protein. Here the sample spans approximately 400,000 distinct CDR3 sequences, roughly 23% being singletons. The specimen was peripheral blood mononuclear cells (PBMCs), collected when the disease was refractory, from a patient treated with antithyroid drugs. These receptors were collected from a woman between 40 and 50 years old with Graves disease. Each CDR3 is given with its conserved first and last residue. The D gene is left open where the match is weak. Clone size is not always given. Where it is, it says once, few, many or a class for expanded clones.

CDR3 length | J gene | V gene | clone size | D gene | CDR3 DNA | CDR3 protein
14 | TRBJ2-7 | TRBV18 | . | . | TGTGCCAGCTCACCACCCGCCGCTTCCTACGAGCAGTACTTC | CASSPPAASYEQYF
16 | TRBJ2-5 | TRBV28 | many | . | TGTGCCAGCAGTTTTCAGTCCCAAGGCAGGGATGAGACCCAGTACTTC | CASSFQSQGRDETQYF
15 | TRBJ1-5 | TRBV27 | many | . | TGTGCCAGCTCAACGGGGGGGGGGCTCAATCAGCCCCAGCATTTT | CASSTGGGLNQPQHF
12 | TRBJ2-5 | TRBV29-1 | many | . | TGCAGCGTTGGACAGAACCAAGAGACCCAGTACTTC | CSVGQNQETQYF
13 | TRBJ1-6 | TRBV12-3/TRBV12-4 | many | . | TGTGCCAGCAGCCCTGAGGCCGATTCACCCCTCCACTTT | CASSPEADSPLHF
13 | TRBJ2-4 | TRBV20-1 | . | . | TGCAGTGCTAGTTCATCCAGCTACAACATTCAGTACTTC | CSASSSSYNIQYF
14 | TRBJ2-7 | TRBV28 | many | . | TGTGCCAGCAGTCCACGTCCCAGGGACTACGAGCAGTACTTC | CASSPRPRDYEQYF
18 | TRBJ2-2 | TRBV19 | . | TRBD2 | TGTGCCAATCACGTTCGGACTAGCGGGAACACAAACACCGGGGAGCTGTTTTTT | CANHVRTSGNTNTGELFF
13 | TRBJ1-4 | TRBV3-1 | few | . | TGTGCCAGCAGCCGGGGCAGGGTGGAAAAACTGTTTTTT | CASSRGRVEKLFF
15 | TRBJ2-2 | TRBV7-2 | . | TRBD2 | TGTGCCAGCTACAACGGGGGGAGCGGCACCGGGGAGCTGTTTTTT | CASYNGGSGTGELFF
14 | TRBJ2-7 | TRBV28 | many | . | TGTGCCAGCGGTCCACGGGGGATTCTCTACGAGCAGTACTTC | CASGPRGILYEQYF
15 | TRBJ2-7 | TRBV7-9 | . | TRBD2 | TGTGCCAGCAGCTCTAAGCGGGAACGATCCTACGAGCAGTACTTC | CASSSKRERSYEQYF
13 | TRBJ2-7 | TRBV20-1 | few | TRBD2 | TGCAGTGCAATAGCGGGAGTATCCTACGAGCAGTACTTC | CSAIAGVSYEQYF
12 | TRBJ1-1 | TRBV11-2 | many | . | TGTGCCAGCTACGGCAGGGAGGGGAGAGCTTTCTTT | CASYGREGRAFF
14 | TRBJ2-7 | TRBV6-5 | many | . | TGTGCCAGCAGTTACTCGTGGACAGCCCACGAGCAGTACTTC | CASSYSWTAHEQYF
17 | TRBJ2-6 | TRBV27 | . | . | TGTGCCAGCAGTTTATACCCAGGGTGGGGTGGGGCCAACGTCCTGACTTTC | CASSLYPGWGGANVLTF
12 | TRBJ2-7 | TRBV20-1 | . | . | TGCAGTGCTAGAGCGGACGGCTACGAGCAGTACTTC | CSARADGYEQYF
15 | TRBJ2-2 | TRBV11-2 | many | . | TGTGCCAGCAACCCGAGTACGCCTCGGGTCGGGGAGCTGTTTTTT | CASNPSTPRVGELFF
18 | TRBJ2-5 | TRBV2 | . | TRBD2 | TGTGCCAGCAAGTCGGGGACTAGCGGGAGGAAGGGCCAAGAGACCCAGTACTTC | CASKSGTSGRKGQETQYF
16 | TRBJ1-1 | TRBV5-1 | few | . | TGCGCCAGCAGCCGAAAGACGCTAGGGATGAACACTGAAGCTTTCTTT | CASSRKTLGMNTEAFF
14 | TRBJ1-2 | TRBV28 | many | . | TGTGCCAGCAGTTTATTGACAGCTTCGAACGGCTACACCTTC | CASSLLTASNGYTF
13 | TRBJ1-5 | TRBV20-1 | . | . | TGCAGTGCCCAGGATTATAGCAATCAGCCCCAGCATTTT | CSAQDYSNQPQHF
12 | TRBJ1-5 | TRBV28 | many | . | TGTGCCAGCAGTCCCCTCTTACAGCCCCAGCATTTT | CASSPLLQPQHF
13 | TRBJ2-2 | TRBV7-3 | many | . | TGTGCCAGCAGCCAGACGGGGACCGGGGAGCTGTTTTTT | CASSQTGTGELFF
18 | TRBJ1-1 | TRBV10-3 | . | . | TGTGCCATCCGGGGGACCGGGACGGAATTCATCGGGTACACTGAAGCTTTCTTT | CAIRGTGTEFIGYTEAFF
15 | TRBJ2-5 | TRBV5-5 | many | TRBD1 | TGTGCCAGCAGCCCCCAGACAGGGGAACAAGAGACCCAGTACTTC | CASSPQTGEQETQYF
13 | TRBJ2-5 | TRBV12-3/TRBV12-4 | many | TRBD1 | TGTGCCAGCAGCAGGGGGCAGAAAGAGACCCAGTACTTC | CASSRGQKETQYF
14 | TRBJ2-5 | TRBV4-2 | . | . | TGTGCCAGCAGCCCCGAGTTTGGGGGAGAGACCCAGTACTTC | CASSPEFGGETQYF
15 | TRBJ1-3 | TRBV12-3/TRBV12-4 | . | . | TGTGCCAGCAGTCCAAGACCGGAGATTGGAAACACCATATATTTT | CASSPRPEIGNTIYF
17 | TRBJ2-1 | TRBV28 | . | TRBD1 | TGTGCCAGCAGTGATGGACAGGGATGGTACTCCTACAATGAGCAGTTCTTC | CASSDGQGWYSYNEQFF
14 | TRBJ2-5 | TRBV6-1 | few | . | TGTGCCAGCAGCTACGGGACGGGGCGGGGGACCCAGTACTTC | CASSYGTGRGTQYF
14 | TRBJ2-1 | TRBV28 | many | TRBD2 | TGTGCCAGCAGTTTTCGGCGGGGGTCGAATGAGCAGTTCTTC | CASSFRRGSNEQFF
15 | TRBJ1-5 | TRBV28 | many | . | TGTGCCAGCACTCTCAAGAGGCGTAGCAATCAGCCCCAGCATTTT | CASTLKRRSNQPQHF
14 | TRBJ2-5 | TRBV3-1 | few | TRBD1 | TGTGCCAGCAGCCAGATGACAGGGCAAGAGACCCAGTACTTC | CASSQMTGQETQYF
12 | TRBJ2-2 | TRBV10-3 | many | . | TGTGCCACCAGGGGTGGCACCGGGGAGCTGTTTTTT | CATRGGTGELFF
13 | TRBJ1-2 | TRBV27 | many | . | TGTGCCAGCAGTATAAGTCGGAACTATGGCTACACCTTC | CASSISRNYGYTF
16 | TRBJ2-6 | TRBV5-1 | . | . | TGCGCCAGCAGCGGCCGGACGGAGACAGGGGCCAACGTCCTGACTTTC | CASSGRTETGANVLTF
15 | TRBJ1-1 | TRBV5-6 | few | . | TGTGCCAGCAGCTTTTTCGACAGGCTGAACACTGAAGCTTTCTTT | CASSFFDRLNTEAFF
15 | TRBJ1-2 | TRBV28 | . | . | TGTGCCAGCAGCTTATTCCAGGGACCGAACTATGGCTACACCTTC | CASSLFQGPNYGYTF
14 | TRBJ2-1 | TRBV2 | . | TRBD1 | TGTGCCAGCGGGACACAGGGGCCCTACAATGAGCAGTTCTTC | CASGTQGPYNEQFF
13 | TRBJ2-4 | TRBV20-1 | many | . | TGCAGTGCTAGGACAGCTACCAAAAACATTCAGTACTTC | CSARTATKNIQYF
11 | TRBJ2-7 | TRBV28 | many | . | TGTGGGGTTGGACGGAATTACGAGCAGTACTTC | CGVGRNYEQYF
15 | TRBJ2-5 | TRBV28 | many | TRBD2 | TGTGCCAGCAGCCTCCTAGCGGGAGTTTCAGAGACCCAGTACTTC | CASSLLAGVSETQYF
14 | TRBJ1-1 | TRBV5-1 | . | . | TGCGCCAGCAGCGAGACAGTTAGTTCCACTGAAGCTTTCTTT | CASSETVSSTEAFF
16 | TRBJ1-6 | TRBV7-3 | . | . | TGTGCCAGCAGCTTACCGGGACTTCACTATAATTCACCCCTCCACTTT | CASSLPGLHYNSPLHF
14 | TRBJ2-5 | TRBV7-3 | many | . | TGTGCCAGCAGCTCGAGCGGAGAAGAAGAGACCCAGTACTTC | CASSSSGEEETQYF
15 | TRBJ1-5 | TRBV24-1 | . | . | TGTGCCACCAGCGAGAACTTGGCAGGGAATCAGCCCCAGCATTTT | CATSENLAGNQPQHF
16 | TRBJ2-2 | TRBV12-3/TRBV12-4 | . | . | TGTGCCAGCAGTGCCCTTCGGTATTCGGGGACCGGGGAGCTGTTTTTT | CASSALRYSGTGELFF
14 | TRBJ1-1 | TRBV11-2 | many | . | TGTGCCAGCAGCTTAGGGCAGGCAATGGCTGAAGCTTTCTTT | CASSLGQAMAEAFF
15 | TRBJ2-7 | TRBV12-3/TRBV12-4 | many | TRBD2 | TGTGCCAGCAGTTTTAAGGCGGGAGGCGCCTACGAGCAGTACTTC | CASSFKAGGAYEQYF
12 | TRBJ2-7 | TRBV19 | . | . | TGTGCCAGTAGTTCTCGGACAGACGAGCAGTACTTC | CASSSRTDEQYF
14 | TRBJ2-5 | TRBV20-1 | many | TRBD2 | TGCAGTGCTAGAGTAGCGGGAGTCGGAGAGACCCAGTACTTC | CSARVAGVGETQYF
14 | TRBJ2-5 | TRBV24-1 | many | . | TGTGCCACCAGTGACACGACAGTCCAAGAGACCCAGTACTTC | CATSDTTVQETQYF
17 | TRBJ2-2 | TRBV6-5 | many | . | TGTGCCAGCAGTTACAGAGAGGGGGAGGGACGGACCGGGGAGCTGTTTTTT | CASSYREGEGRTGELFF
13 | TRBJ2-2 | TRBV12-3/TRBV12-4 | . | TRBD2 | TGTGCCAGCAGGGGGACTAGCGGCGGGGAGCTGTTTTTT | CASRGTSGGELFF
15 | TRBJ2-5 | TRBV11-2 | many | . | TGTGCCAGCAGCTTAGATCTATGGGTGGGGGAGACCCAGTACTTC | CASSLDLWVGETQYF
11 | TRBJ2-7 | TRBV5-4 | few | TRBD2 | TGTGCCAGCAGCGGGGGGGAGGCAGAGTACTTC | CASSGGEAEYF
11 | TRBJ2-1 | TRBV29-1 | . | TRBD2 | TGCAGCGTCGGACTAGCGGTTGAGCAGTTCTTC | CSVGLAVEQFF
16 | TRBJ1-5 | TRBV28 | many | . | TGTGCCAGCAGTTTCGGCGCGACCAATAGCAATCAGCCCCAGCATTTT | CASSFGATNSNQPQHF